These 10 T cell receptor beta chains originate from one sample sequenced in a study of CD8 T cells in ankylosing spondylitis. A single record per CDR3 protein comes from TCRdb applying MiXCR to the 5' RACE reads. The data show about 260,000 distinct CDR3 sequences, roughly 20% seen once. The specimen sequenced was blood, either unsorted or a sorted T cell fraction (not recorded which). These receptor sequences come from a male donor with ankylosing spondylitis or in good health (not recorded which).

To note about this clonotype: Just one base apart from a much larger clone, this may be a read error. The CDR3 reads CASSFKRLTSGGETQYF. CDR3 coding DNA: TGTGCCAGCAGTTTTAAAAGGCTGACTAGCGGGGGAGAGACCCAGTACTTC. This chain joins TRBV12-3 or TRBV12-4 and TRBJ2-5; TRBD2 aligns across 12 bases. V dropped 3 bases and J dropped 4; count of bases not matched to a gene: 9. CDR3 length: 17 amino acids.

The chain recombines TRBV7-8 with TRBJ2-3; 10 bases are a match to TRBD2. V gave up 2 bases and J gave up 0 bases; unmatched junction bases: 5. The CDR3 is made up of 17 amino acids. Germline lookup yields CDR1 SGHVS and CDR2 FQNEAQ. CDR3 bases: TGTGCCAGCAGCTTAATGGGACTAGCGTCTAGCACAGATACGCAGTATTTT. Its protein product is CASSLMGLASSTDTQYF.

As DNA, the CDR3 is TGTGCCAGCAGCGTATGGACAGGGGATGGCGAGACCCAGTACTTC. Translation: CASSVWTGDGETQYF. The chain is built from TRBV7-6 and TRBJ2-5; 9 bases fit TRBD1. Germline-derived CDR1 and CDR2 are SGHVS and FNYEAQ. The CDR3 consists of 15 residues. Losses at the gene ends were 5 bases for V and 5 bases for J; bases not matched to a gene: 9.

The chain recombines TRBV12-5 with TRBJ2-2; 7 bases map to TRBD1. Trimming at V came to 1 base and at J to 3 bases, leaving 2 bases not matched to a gene. The germline CDR1 and CDR2 sequences are LGHNT and FRNRAP. This CDR3 contains 15 residues. The CDR3 loop reads CASGLGQGHTGELFF. The CDR3 nucleotides read TGTGCTAGTGGTTTGGGACAGGGACACACCGGGGAGCTGTTTTTT. The whole variable domain, filled in from reference TRBV12-5 and TRBJ2-2, reads DARVTQTPRHKVTEMGQEVTMRCQPILGHNTVFWYRQTMMQGLELLAYFRNRAPLDDSGMPKDRFSAEMPDATLATLKIQPSEPRDSAVYFCASGLGQGHTGELFFGEGSRLTVL.

This clonotype was counted between two and nine times. The V gene is TRBV28, the J gene TRBJ2-1; D possibly corresponds to TRBD1 (6 bases). V was cut by 8 bases and J by 6 bases, with 14 bases left in between. Germline CDR1 MDHEN, CDR2 SYDVKM. CDR3 length: 13 amino acids. Written as DNA, the CDR3 is TGTGCCAGCTCTAAACAGGGATTCAATGAGCAGTTCTTC. Translation: CASSKQGFNEQFF. Variable domain in full (rest from reference TRBV28 and TRBJ2-1): DVKVTQSSRYLVKRTGEKVFLECVQDMDHENMFWYRQDPGLGLRLIYFSYDVKMKEKGDIPEGYSVSREKKERFSLILESASTNQTSMYLCASSKQGFNEQFFGPGTRLTVL.

The chain's CDR3 is CSARDSGRSTAPLHF. The CDR3 DNA is TGCAGTGCTAGAGATTCGGGCCGGTCTACGGCACCCCTCCACTTT. V gene TRBV20-1 combines with J gene TRBJ1-6; no clear D. CDR3 length: 15 residues. Per germline, CDR1 DFQATT and CDR2 SNEGSKA (reference sequence). Trimming stripped 0 bases from V and 11 bases from J, with 17 bases between.

V and J are TRBV19 and TRBJ2-1; D may be TRBD1 or TRBD2 (6 bases each). Germline V gives CDR1 LNHDA, CDR2 SQIVND (reference sequence). The V and J ends lost 9 bases and 1 base respectively, with 16 bases between them. The CDR3 length is 15 residues. This CDR3 is CASGVRGDSYNEQFF. CDR3 nucleotides: TGTGCCAGCGGGGTAAGGGGGGATTCCTACAATGAGCAGTTCTTC. Based on the CDR3 plus reference TRBV19 and TRBJ2-1, the full variable domain is DGGITQSPKYLFRKEGQNVTLSCEQNLNHDAMYWYRQDPGQGLRLIYYSQIVNDFQKGDIAEGYSVSREKKESFPLTVTSAQKNPTAFYLCASGVRGDSYNEQFFGPGTRLTVL.

This rearrangement joins TRBV11-2 to TRBJ2-3, with D perhaps matching TRBD1 (5 bases). This CDR3 spans 14 amino acids. Trimming removed 5 bases from V and 1 base from J, with 10 bases in between. Germline loops: CDR1 SGHAT, CDR2 FQNNGV. The CDR3 DNA reads as TGTGCCAGCAGCCGAACCAGGGGCACAGATACGCAGTATTTT. Protein product: CASSRTRGTDTQYF.

This chain connects TRBV5-1 to TRBJ2-1; 14 positions agree with TRBD2. The length of the CDR3 is 16 residues. V was clipped by 0 bases and J by 8 bases; unmatched bases: 4. Germline CDR1 SGHRS, CDR2 YFSETQ. CDR3 amino acids: CASSLGTSGRRDEQFF. The CDR3 bases are TGCGCCAGCAGCTTGGGGACTAGCGGGAGGCGGGATGAGCAGTTCTTC.

This clonotype was seen only a few times. The chain has TRBV3-1 and TRBJ1-1; D not resolved. Deletions cut 2 bases from V and 5 bases from J, with 15 bases between. This CDR3 region has 15 residues. Germline lookup yields CDR1 LGHDT and CDR2 YNNKEL (reference sequence). The CDR3 DNA sequence: TGTGCCAGCAGCCAAAGCGACGGGAGAGGAACTGAAGCTTTCTTT. Translation gives CASSQSDGRGTEAFF.